In its sample, the clone carrying this T cell receptor beta chain was seen once. As yet, its antigen is unknown. This sample was taken from a study of cytomegalovirus exposure and HLA in healthy donors. 60 Vbeta and 13 Jbeta primers were used in PCR. Method: immunoSEQ multiplex PCR; TCRdb's copy keeps in-frame clones and lacks some. There are approximately 100,000 clones in the sample; about 75% occur only once, and roughly 5% lies in the top ten. The V segment lost 8 bases and the J segment 8 bases; nucleotides outside the gene matches: 9. Germline lookup yields CDR1 MNHEY and CDR2 SVGAGI. The CDR3 is 13 amino acids. Findings and limits, study-wide: Reported performance of the classifier showed diagnosis of cytomegalovirus status with high specificity and sensitivity. Investigators reported 150 to 200 TCR beta chains as tied to cytomegalovirus.

This receptor was taken from a woman aged 40 to 49 in good health and CMV-seronegative. V and J are TRBV6-5 and TRBJ1-2; 9 bases are shared with TRBD1. The sample was PBMCs. The CDR3 loop is CASRVQGARGYTF. The CDR3, as DNA: TGTGCCAGCCGCGTACAGGGGGCTCGGGGCTACACCTTC.